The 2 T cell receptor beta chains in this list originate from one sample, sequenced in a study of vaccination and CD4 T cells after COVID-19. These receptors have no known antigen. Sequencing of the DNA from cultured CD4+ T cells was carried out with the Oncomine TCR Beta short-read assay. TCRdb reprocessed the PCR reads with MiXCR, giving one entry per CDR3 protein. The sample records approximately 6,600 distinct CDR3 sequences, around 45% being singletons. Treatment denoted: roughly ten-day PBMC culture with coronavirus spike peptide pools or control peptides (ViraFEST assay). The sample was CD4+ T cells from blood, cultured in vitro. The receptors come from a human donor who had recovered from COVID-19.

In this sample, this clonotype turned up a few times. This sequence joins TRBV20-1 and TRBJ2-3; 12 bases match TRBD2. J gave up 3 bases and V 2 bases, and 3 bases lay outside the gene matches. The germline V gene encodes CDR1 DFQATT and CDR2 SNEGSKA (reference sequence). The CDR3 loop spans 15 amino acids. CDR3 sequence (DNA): TGCAGTGCTAGACTAGCGGGGGGGCGTACAGATACGCAGTATTTT. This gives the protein CSARLAGGRTDTQYF.

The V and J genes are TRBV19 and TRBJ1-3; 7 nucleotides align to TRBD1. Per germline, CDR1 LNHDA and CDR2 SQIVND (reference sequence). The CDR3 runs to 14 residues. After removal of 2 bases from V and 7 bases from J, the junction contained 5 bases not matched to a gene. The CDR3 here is CASSITGVVNTIYF. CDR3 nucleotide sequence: TGTGCCAGTAGTATAACAGGGGTGGTCAACACCATATATTTT. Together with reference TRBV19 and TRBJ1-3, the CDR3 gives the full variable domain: DGGITQSPKYLFRKEGQNVTLSCEQNLNHDAMYWYRQDPGQGLRLIYYSQIVNDFQKGDIAEGYSVSREKKESFPLTVTSAQKNPTAFYLCASSITGVVNTIYFGEGSWLTVV.